The source of this T cell receptor beta chain is a study of regulatory T cells in long-lasting Graves disease (dated by TCRdb to 2020 to 2022). In the study overall: Persistent Graves' disease was defined as persistently positive TSH receptor autoantibodies together with antithyroid drug treatment for over 5 years. Patients with persistent Graves' disease were compared with patients with newly diagnosed Graves' disease using TCR sequencing and RNA sequencing of peripheral blood. The study was conducted in China and was registered as a clinical trial. TCR sequencing covered some 13 persistent and 20 or so newly diagnosed Graves' disease patients, some 35 samples in total. In the clinical cohort, patients with persistent Graves' disease had used antithyroid drugs for an average of roughly 10 years.

Read against the paper, the sample's time point label means: persistent/refractory GD, antithyroid drugs over 5 years with positive TRAb. For both TCR sequencing and RNA sequencing, RNA was extracted from PBMCs using TRIzol. The diagnosis of Graves' disease was made according to American Thyroid Association guidelines. Recruitment of patients was carried out at an endocrinology department in Xi'an, China. From each patient, nine milliliters of peripheral blood was collected into an EDTA anticoagulant tube. Ficoll Paque Plus density gradient separation was used to isolate PBMCs, and no additional T cell sorting was done. An Agilent 2100 Bioanalyzer and agarose gel were used to check RNA quality, while a NanoDrop 2000 measured RNA concentration. The germline V end is reduced by 5 bases and the J end by 0 bases; junction bases left unmatched: 8. CDR1 DFQATT and CDR2 SNEGSKA were looked up in the germline V gene (reference sequence). Measured from the cysteine to the phenylalanine, the CDR3 is 15 residues long. Left in the record is the CDR3 DNA by itself, 45 bases read in frame from the first base.

Overall study outcomes, separate from this receptor: Sequencing and analysis were restricted to the TCR beta chain. Preferential use of TRBV28, TRBJ1-2 and TRBJ2-5 was observed in persistent disease, whereas TRBV20-1 and TRBJ2-1 were favored in newly diagnosed disease. The study examined only peripheral blood because the primary lesion, thyroid tissue, could not be accessed. Compared with newly diagnosed patients, persistent Graves' disease patients had lower TCR Shannon entropy and fewer highly expanded clones, which suggests clonal expansion. The authors acknowledged the small sample size as a limitation that may reduce accuracy. Patients with persistent disease shared more public clonotypes (about 2,900) than newly diagnosed patients did (more than 900).

The receptor library was made with multiplex PCR. This sample was sequenced with an Illumina HiSeq 4000. CDR3 regions were amplified by Arm-PCR with iRepertoire HTBI primers to construct TCR beta libraries. Gel purification was performed on PCR products prior to sequencing. Under the source paper's analysis protocol: Gene usage analysis of CDR3 amino acid clonotypes used the 62 TRBV and 14 to 15 TRBJ segments found across samples. Filtered high-quality paired reads were merged into contigs using COPE and FqMerger. BLAST was used to align contigs to IMGT TRBV, TRBD and TRBJ reference genes, with CDR3 defined following IMGT. Any clonotype with a frequency above 0.1% was classified as a highly expanded clone. Shannon entropy served as the measure of repertoire diversity, while the Gini coefficient captured V-J evenness. Public clonotypes were defined as clonotypes shared by more than one individual. TCRdb ran its own pipeline on the public reads, namely fastp trimming at Q25 and MiXCR clone calling, and kept in-frame beta chains. All rows with the same CDR3 protein become a single entry with the most common DNA and genes. These V and J calls originate from TCRdb's pipeline instead of the authors' own analysis. The sample yields around 450,000 distinct CDR3 sequences; approximately 21% were counted once. The top ten constitute around 7% of the sample.

A word on this clonotype: What this receptor recognizes is not known. No base quality information exists; no much larger clone differs at one position.

This TCR was sampled from a female donor with Graves disease. Sample: peripheral blood mononuclear cells (PBMCs), taken when the disease was refractory, from a patient treated with antithyroid drugs. Rearrangement joined TRBV20-1 to TRBJ2-7, with 9 central nucleotides matching TRBD1. The DNA sequence follows: TGCAGTGCTGTCGGGACAGGGACTTCCTCCTACGAGCAGTACTTC. It translates to CSAVGTGTSSYEQYF.